These T cell receptor beta chains were read from a single sample in a study of human T cells and chemical hapten exposure. TCRdb independently ran MiXCR on the RACE reads; one entry per CDR3 protein. The sample holds about 260,000 distinct CDR3 sequences, approximately 8.4% seen once. Sample: whole blood, taken in connection with sensitization to the hapten diphenylcyclopropenone (DPC). These receptors originate from a woman in her forties with alopecia areata. Some clones in this sample may be carry-over from other donors' samples. Both conserved end residues are part of each CDR3. D genes are given only for firm matches. Expanded clones are given a class, and other clones once, few, many or no size at all.

TRBJ2-7	TRBV9	few	.	TGTGCCAGCAGCGTCGAATTAGGGTCCTCCTACGAGCAGTACTTC	CASSVELGSSYEQYF
TRBJ2-7	TRBV7-2	.	.	TGTGCCAGCAGCTTAGGGGCCGCGATAACCTACGAGCAGTACTTC	CASSLGAAITYEQYF
TRBJ1-1	TRBV28	many	.	TGTGCCATCTTTGGGACCCTGAGTACTGAAGCTTTCTTT	CAIFGTLSTEAFF
TRBJ2-5	TRBV20-1	few	.	TGCAGTGCTAGCACTGGGACCCAAGAGACCCAGTACTTC	CSASTGTQETQYF
TRBJ1-1	TRBV5-4	few	.	TGTGCCAGCAGCTTCCGGGAGAACACTGAAGCTTTCTTT	CASSFRENTEAFF
TRBJ2-1	TRBV2	many	.	TGTGCCAGCAGCCCCAACCGGGGCCTCAATGAGCAGTTCTTC	CASSPNRGLNEQFF
TRBJ2-7	TRBV3-1	few	TRBD2	TGTGCCAGCAGCCACCTAGCGGGAGCTTCCGAGCAGTACTTC	CASSHLAGASEQYF
TRBJ2-3	TRBV20-1	few	.	TGCAGTGCTTCCGGGCCCTCCCCTACAGATACGCAGTATTTT	CSASGPSPTDTQYF
TRBJ1-4	TRBV11-2	.	.	TGTGCCAGCAGCTTAGACGGACAGTACGGCAGAGGTGCAACTAATGAAAAACTGTTTTTT	CASSLDGQYGRGATNEKLFF
TRBJ2-7	TRBV27	few	.	TGTGCCAGCAGTCCTGACTTGTATTCCTACGAGCAGTACTTC	CASSPDLYSYEQYF
TRBJ2-1	TRBV20-1	.	TRBD2	TGCAGTGCTGGACTCCCTCTAGCGGGAGCGACCAATGAGCAGTTCTTC	CSAGLPLAGATNEQFF
TRBJ2-7	TRBV11-2	many	.	TGTGCCAGCAGCCTAACGGGGGGCAGAGTGTACGAGCAGTACTTC	CASSLTGGRVYEQYF
TRBJ2-3	TRBV4-3	many	TRBD2	TGCGCCAGCAGCCACTCCGCACTAGCGGGTCGCACAGATACGCAGTATTTT	CASSHSALAGRTDTQYF
TRBJ2-1	TRBV29-1	few	.	TGCAGCGTTGAAGATTTTGGAGGTACAGCAAATGAGCAGTTCTTC	CSVEDFGGTANEQFF
TRBJ1-5	TRBV10-3	few	TRBD1	TGTGCCATCAGTGAAGGGACAGGGACCAGCAATCAGCCCCAGCATTTT	CAISEGTGTSNQPQHF
TRBJ1-4	TRBV6-2/TRBV6-3	many	TRBD1	TGTGCCAGCAGCCGCGACAGGGATGAAAAACTGTTTTTT	CASSRDRDEKLFF
TRBJ2-7	TRBV29-1	.	TRBD2	TGCAGCGTTGAAGGGGGCCTAGCGGGAGAGGGGTACGAGCAGTACTTC	CSVEGGLAGEGYEQYF
TRBJ2-6	TRBV27	few	.	TGTGCCAGCAGTACCAGGGGCTCTGGGGCCAACGTCCTGACTTTC	CASSTRGSGANVLTF
TRBJ2-3	TRBV7-2	many	.	TGTGCCAGCAGCTCCCCCCAGGCGTTCATGGATACGCAGTATTTT	CASSSPQAFMDTQYF
TRBJ2-3	TRBV4-1	.	TRBD2	TGCGCCAGCAGCCGAGGGACTAGCAACGCAGATACGCAGTATTTT	CASSRGTSNADTQYF
TRBJ2-1	TRBV11-3	many	.	TGTGCCAGCAGCAAGGGACTCTACAATGAGCAGTTCTTC	CASSKGLYNEQFF
TRBJ2-7	TRBV7-2	few	TRBD2	TGTGCCAGCAGCTTAGTCAGCCTAGCGGAGGGCTACGAGCAGTACTTC	CASSLVSLAEGYEQYF
TRBJ1-4	TRBV28	many	TRBD1	TGTGCCAGTAGACGACAGGGAATTCAGAAGGAAAAACTGTTTTTT	CASRRQGIQKEKLFF
TRBJ1-1	TRBV5-1	few	.	TGCGCCAGCAGCTTGGTCACGGAGGGGGAAGCTTTCTTT	CASSLVTEGEAFF
TRBJ2-7	TRBV12-3/TRBV12-4	few	TRBD2	TGTGCCAGCACTCAAAATACGGGGGAGGGCCGGTACGAGCAGTACTTC	CASTQNTGEGRYEQYF
TRBJ1-5	TRBV12-3/TRBV12-4	many	.	TGTGCCAGCAGTTTAGACAGGGCGGATCAGCCCCAGCATTTT	CASSLDRADQPQHF
TRBJ2-2	TRBV19	few	.	TGTGCCAGTAGTATCAGCGGTAACACCGGGGAGCTGTTTTTT	CASSISGNTGELFF
TRBJ2-2	TRBV27	.	.	TGTGCCAGCAGCCTCCGGACAGACCTCCTCGGGGAGCTGTTTTTT	CASSLRTDLLGELFF
TRBJ2-7	TRBV5-6	many	.	TGTGCCAGCAGCTGGGGGATAGGCTACGAGCAGTACTTC	CASSWGIGYEQYF
TRBJ2-2	TRBV29-1	few	TRBD2	TGCAGCGTCCTAAGCGGGAGACACACCGGGGAGCTGTTTTTT	CSVLSGRHTGELFF
TRBJ2-2	TRBV6-2/TRBV6-3	few	.	TGTGCCAGCAGTTACATGCAAACCACCGGGGAGCTGTTTTTT	CASSYMQTTGELFF
TRBJ2-5	TRBV20-1	few	TRBD2	TGCAGTGCCCCGGCTAGCGGGGGCCAAGAGACCCAGTACTTC	CSAPASGGQETQYF
TRBJ2-1	TRBV5-1	many	.	TGCGCCAGCAGCTTGGCCGGGACTGTCTCCTACAATGAGCAGTTCTTC	CASSLAGTVSYNEQFF
TRBJ2-5	TRBV6-6	few	.	TGTGCCAGCAGTTACTCGTCCAGCCCAAGAGAGTCCCAGTACTTC	CASSYSSSPRESQYF
TRBJ2-5	TRBV5-1	many	.	TGCGCCAGCAGCTTGAGCGGGACAAAAGAGACCCAGTACTTC	CASSLSGTKETQYF
TRBJ1-3	TRBV20-1	.	.	TGCAGTGCTCCGACAGGATCGGGAAACACCATATATTTT	CSAPTGSGNTIYF
TRBJ1-4	TRBV6-6	few	TRBD1	TGTGCCAGCAGTCTAGGGACAGGGGCTCGCGAAAAACTGTTTTTT	CASSLGTGAREKLFF
TRBJ2-6	TRBV20-1	.	.	TGCAGTGCTTTTCCGGGATCTGGGGCCAACGTCCTGACTTTC	CSAFPGSGANVLTF
TRBJ2-3	TRBV5-5	few	TRBD1	TGTGCCAGCAGCTACGGACAGGACAAAAGCACAGATACGCAGTATTTT	CASSYGQDKSTDTQYF
TRBJ2-7	TRBV6-5	few	.	TGTGCCAGCAGTGTCCCAGGTGCGCCTAACGAGCAGTACTTC	CASSVPGAPNEQYF
TRBJ2-2	TRBV6-1	.	.	TGTGCCAGCAGTGAAAGGCAGACGAACACCGGGGAGCTGTTTTTT	CASSERQTNTGELFF
TRBJ1-5	TRBV7-2	few	.	TGTGCCAGCAGCTCCCCAGATCAGCCCCAGCATTTT	CASSSPDQPQHF
TRBJ2-3	TRBV5-1	.	.	TGCGCCAGCAGCTTCCTGGGGGGGCAGGGAATTTCAGATACGCAGTATTTT	CASSFLGGQGISDTQYF
TRBJ1-6	TRBV7-9	.	.	TGTGCCAGCAGCTCGGGGGACGGAAGTTCACCCCTCCACTTT	CASSSGDGSSPLHF
TRBJ2-1	TRBV5-4	few	TRBD2	TGTGCCAGCAGCTCCGGGCAGTGGCGGGAGATATACAATGAGCAGTTCTTC	CASSSGQWREIYNEQFF
TRBJ1-5	TRBV20-1	few	.	TGCAGTGCTCGAGAGCCTAATCAGCCCCAGCATTTT	CSAREPNQPQHF
TRBJ1-5	TRBV5-1	many	TRBD1	TGCGCCAGCAGCTTCGACAGGGTCCCCTTCAATCAGCCCCAGCATTTT	CASSFDRVPFNQPQHF
TRBJ1-4	TRBV7-9	few	.	TGTGCCAGCAGCCCCCTTGGAGACCAGGGTGAAAAACTGTTTTTT	CASSPLGDQGEKLFF
TRBJ1-1	TRBV7-2	many	.	TGTGCCAGCAGCTTAGATATTCTGGGTAACACTGAAGCTTTCTTT	CASSLDILGNTEAFF
TRBJ1-4	TRBV7-6	.	.	TGTGCCAGCAGCTTAGGTGGGAGCAATGAAAAACTGTTTTTT	CASSLGGSNEKLFF
TRBJ2-1	TRBV18	many	.	TGTGCCAGCTCAACCGACGGGTACAATGAGCAGTTCTTC	CASSTDGYNEQFF
TRBJ1-5	TRBV12-3/TRBV12-4	.	.	TGTGCCAGCAGTTTACGGGGGGCAGAACAGCCCCAGCATTTT	CASSLRGAEQPQHF
TRBJ2-1	TRBV28	.	.	TGTGCCAGCAGTCCACCCGGGACGTATTACAATGAGCAGTTCTTC	CASSPPGTYYNEQFF
TRBJ2-2	TRBV11-2	many	.	TGTGCCAGCAGCTCGTATGGGGAGCTGTTTTTT	CASSSYGELFF
TRBJ1-4	TRBV12-3/TRBV12-4	.	.	TGTGCCAGCAGTACCGGGCGATTAAAGGGACTGTTTTTT	CASSTGRLKGLFF
TRBJ2-2	TRBV20-1	.	.	TGCAGTGCTACCACAGAGACCGGGGAGCTGTTTTTT	CSATTETGELFF
TRBJ2-1	TRBV24-1	few	TRBD2	TGTGCCACCAGTGAACCCGGGACTAGCGGGACCAATGAGCAGTTCTTC	CATSEPGTSGTNEQFF
TRBJ2-3	TRBV11-2	few	TRBD1	TGTGCCAGCAGCTTGACCCCGACAGGGGTGTACACAGATACGCAGTATTTT	CASSLTPTGVYTDTQYF
TRBJ2-3	TRBV18	few	.	TGTGCCAGCTCACCAGTCGGGGGCCCTAGCACAGATACGCAGTATTTT	CASSPVGGPSTDTQYF
TRBJ2-3	TRBV11-2	few	.	TGTGCCAGCAGCCACTCTGGGGGATCGTACACAGATACGCAGTATTTT	CASSHSGGSYTDTQYF